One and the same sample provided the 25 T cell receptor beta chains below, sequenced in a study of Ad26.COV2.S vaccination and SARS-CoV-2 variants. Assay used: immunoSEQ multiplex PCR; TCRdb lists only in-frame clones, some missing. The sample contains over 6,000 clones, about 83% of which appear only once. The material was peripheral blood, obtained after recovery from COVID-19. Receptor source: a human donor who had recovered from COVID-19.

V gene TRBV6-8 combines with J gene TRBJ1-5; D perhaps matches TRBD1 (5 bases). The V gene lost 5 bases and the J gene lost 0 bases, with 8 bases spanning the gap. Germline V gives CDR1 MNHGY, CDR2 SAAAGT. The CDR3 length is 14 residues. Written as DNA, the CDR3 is TGTGCCAGCAGTGGGGGGTTTAGCAATCAGCCCCAGCATTTT. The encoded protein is CASSGGFSNQPQHF.

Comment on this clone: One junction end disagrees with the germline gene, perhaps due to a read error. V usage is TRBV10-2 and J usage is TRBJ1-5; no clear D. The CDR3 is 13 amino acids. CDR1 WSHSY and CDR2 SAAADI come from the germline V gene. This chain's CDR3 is CASSEFSSQPQHF. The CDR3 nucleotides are TGCGCCAGCAGTGAGTTCAGCAGTCAGCCCCAGCATTTT.

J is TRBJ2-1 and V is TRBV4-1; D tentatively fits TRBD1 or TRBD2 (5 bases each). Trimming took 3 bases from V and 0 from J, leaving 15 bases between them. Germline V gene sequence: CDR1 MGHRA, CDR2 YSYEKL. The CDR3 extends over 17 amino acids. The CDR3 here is CASSHPVRDHSYNEQFF. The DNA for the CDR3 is TGCGCCAGCAGCCATCCAGTACGGGACCACTCCTACAATGAGCAGTTCTTC.

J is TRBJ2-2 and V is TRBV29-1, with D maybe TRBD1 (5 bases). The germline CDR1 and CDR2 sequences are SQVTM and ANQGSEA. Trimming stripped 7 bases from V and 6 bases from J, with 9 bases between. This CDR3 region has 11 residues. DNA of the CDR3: TGCAGCGGGGGCCATCCCGGGGAGCTGTTTTTT. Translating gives CSGGHPGELFF.

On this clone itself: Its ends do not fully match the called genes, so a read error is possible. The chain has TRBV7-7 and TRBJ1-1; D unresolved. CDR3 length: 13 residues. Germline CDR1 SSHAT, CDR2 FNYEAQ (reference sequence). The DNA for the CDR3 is TGTGCTAGCAGCCTCCGGGAGAACACTGAAGCTTTCTTT. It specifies CASSLRENTEAFF.

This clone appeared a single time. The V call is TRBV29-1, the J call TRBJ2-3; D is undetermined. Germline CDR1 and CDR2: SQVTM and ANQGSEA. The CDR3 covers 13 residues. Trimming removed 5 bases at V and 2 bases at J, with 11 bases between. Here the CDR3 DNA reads TGCAGCGTTATGCAGCGTTCCACAGATACGCAGTATTTT. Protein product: CSVMQRSTDTQYF.

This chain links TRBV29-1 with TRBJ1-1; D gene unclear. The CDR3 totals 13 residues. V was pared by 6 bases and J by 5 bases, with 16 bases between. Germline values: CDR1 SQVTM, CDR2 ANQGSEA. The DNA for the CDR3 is TGCAGCGTGGGAGTCGGAGGTGGGACTGAAGCTTTCTTT. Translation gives CSVGVGGGTEAFF.

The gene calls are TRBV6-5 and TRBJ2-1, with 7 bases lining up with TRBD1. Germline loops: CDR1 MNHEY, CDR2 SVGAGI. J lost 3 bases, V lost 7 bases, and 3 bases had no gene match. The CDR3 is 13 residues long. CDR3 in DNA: TGTGCCAGCACGCGACAGGGCTACAATGAGCAGTTCTTC. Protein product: CASTRQGYNEQFF.

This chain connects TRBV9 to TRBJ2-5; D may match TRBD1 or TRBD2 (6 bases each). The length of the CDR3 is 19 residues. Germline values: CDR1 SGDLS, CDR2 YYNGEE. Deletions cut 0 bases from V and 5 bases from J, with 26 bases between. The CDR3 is CASSVAPFGGASSGETQYF. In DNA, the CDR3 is TGTGCCAGCAGCGTAGCCCCCTTCGGGGGCGCATCAAGTGGCGAGACCCAGTACTTC.

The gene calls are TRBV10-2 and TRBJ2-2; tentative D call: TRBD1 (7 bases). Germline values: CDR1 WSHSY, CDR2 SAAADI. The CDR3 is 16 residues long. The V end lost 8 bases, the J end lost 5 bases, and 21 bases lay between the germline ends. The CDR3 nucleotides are TGCGCCAGCGCGAGACTAGGGGGCGCCGGGACCGGGGAGCTGTTTTTT. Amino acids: CASARLGGAGTGELFF.

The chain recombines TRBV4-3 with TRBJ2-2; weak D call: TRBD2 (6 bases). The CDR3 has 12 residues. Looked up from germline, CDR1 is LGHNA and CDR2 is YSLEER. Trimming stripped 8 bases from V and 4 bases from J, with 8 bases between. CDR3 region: CASLATTGELFF. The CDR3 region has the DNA TGCGCCAGCCTAGCGACCACCGGGGAGCTGTTTTTT.

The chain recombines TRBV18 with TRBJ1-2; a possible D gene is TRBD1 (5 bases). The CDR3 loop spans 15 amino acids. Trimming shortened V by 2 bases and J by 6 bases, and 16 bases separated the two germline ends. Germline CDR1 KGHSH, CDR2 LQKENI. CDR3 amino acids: CASSPFEGSEDGYTF. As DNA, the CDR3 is TGTGCCAGCTCACCATTTGAGGGGTCTGAGGATGGCTACACCTTC.

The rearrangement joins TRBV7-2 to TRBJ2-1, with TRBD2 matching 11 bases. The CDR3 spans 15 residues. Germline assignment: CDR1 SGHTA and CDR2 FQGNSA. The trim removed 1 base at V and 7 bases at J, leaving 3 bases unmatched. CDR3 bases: TGTGCCAGCAGCTTAGATAGCGGGAGGGCGAATGAGCAGTTCTTC. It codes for CASSLDSGRANEQFF. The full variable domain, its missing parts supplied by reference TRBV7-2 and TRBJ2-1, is GAGVSQSPSNKVTEKGKDVELRCDPISGHTALYWYRQSLGQGLEFLIYFQGNSAPDKSGLPSDRFSAERTGGSVSTLTIQRTQQEDSAVYLCASSLDSGRANEQFFGPGTRLTVL.

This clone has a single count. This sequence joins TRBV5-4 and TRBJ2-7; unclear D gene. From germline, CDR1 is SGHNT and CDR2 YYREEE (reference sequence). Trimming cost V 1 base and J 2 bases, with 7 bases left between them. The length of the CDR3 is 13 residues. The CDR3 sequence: CASSLSGTYEQYF. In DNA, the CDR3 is TGTGCCAGCAGCTTGTCTGGCACCTACGAGCAGTACTTC.

CDR3 amino acids: CASSLYSKYEQYF. The CDR3 DNA reads as TGTGCCAGCAGCTTGTACAGCAAATACGAGCAGTACTTC. The chain carries TRBV7-2 and TRBJ2-7, with D unclear. V lost 3 bases to trimming and J lost 4 bases, with 10 bases between them. CDR3 length equals 13 residues. Germline lookup yields CDR1 SGHTA and CDR2 FQGNSA.

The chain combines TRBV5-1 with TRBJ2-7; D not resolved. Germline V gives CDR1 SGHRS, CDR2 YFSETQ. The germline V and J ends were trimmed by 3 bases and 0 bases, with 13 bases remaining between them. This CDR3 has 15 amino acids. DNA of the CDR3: TGCGCCAGCAGCTCCCGTCCCACTGTCTCCTACGAGCAGTACTTC. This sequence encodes CASSSRPTVSYEQYF.

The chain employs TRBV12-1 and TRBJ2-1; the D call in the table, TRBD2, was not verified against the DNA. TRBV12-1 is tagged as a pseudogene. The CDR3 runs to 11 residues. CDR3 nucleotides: TGTGCCAGCGAGGAGGGCAATGAGCAGTTCTTC. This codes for CASEEGNEQFF.

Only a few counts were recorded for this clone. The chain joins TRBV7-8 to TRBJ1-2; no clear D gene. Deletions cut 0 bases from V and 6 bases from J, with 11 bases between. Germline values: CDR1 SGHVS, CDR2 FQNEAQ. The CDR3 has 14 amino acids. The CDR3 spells CASSLARVSDGYTF. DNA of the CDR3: TGTGCCAGCAGCTTAGCGCGAGTTTCGGATGGCTACACCTTC.

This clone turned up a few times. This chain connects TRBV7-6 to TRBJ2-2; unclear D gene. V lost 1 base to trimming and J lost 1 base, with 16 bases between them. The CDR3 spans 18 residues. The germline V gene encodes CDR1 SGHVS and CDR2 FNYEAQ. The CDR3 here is CASSLEGLHFMNTGELFF. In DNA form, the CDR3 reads TGTGCCAGCAGCTTAGAAGGCCTCCATTTCATGAACACCGGGGAGCTGTTTTTT.

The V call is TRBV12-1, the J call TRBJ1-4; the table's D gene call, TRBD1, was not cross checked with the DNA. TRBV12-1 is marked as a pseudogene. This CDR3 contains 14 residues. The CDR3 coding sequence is TGTGCCAGCAGCCCGGACAGGGCTCATGAAAAACTGTTTTTT. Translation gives CASSPDRAHEKLFF.

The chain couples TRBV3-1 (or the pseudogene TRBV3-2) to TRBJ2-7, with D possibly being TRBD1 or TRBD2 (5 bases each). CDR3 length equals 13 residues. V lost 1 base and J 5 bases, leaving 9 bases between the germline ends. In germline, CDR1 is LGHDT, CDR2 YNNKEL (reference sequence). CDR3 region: CASSQVSGHEQYF. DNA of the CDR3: TGTGCCAGCAGCCAAGTTTCGGGGCACGAGCAGTACTTC.

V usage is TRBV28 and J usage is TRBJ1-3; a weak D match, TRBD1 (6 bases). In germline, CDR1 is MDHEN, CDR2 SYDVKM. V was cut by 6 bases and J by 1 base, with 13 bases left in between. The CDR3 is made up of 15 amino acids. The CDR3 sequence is CASRKNRVSGNTIYF. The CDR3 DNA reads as TGTGCCAGCAGAAAGAACAGGGTTTCTGGAAACACCATATATTTT.

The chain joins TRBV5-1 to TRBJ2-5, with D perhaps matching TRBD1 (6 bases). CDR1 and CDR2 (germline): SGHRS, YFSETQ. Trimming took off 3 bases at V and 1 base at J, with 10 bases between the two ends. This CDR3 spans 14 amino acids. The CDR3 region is CASSWGQLQETQYF. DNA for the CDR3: TGCGCCAGCAGCTGGGGGCAACTCCAAGAGACCCAGTACTTC.

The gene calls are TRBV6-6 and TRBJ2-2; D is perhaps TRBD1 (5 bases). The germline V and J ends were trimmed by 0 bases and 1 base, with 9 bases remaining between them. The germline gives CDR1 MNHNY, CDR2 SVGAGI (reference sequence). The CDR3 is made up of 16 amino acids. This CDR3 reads CASSYSSGLNTGELFF. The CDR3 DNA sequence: TGTGCCAGCAGTTACTCGTCAGGGCTGAACACCGGGGAGCTGTTTTTT.

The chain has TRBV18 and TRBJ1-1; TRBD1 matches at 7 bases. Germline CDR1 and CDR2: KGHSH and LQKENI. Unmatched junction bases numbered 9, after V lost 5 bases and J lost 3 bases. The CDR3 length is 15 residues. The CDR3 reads CASSLDWTGDTEAFF. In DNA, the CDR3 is TGTGCCAGCTCATTGGATTGGACAGGAGACACTGAAGCTTTCTTT. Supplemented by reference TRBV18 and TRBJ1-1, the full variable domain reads NAGVMQNPRHLVRRRGQEARLRCSPMKGHSHVYWYRQLPEEGLKFMVYLQKENIIDESGMPKERFSAEFPKEGPSILRIQQVVRGDSAAYFCASSLDWTGDTEAFFGQGTRLTVV.